This T cell receptor beta chain was identified during a study of CD8+ T cells in alopecia areata. As for the study in general: Each day, treated patients took oral tofacitinib twice, at 5 to 10 mg per dose.

Treatment given: oral pan-JAK inhibitor, 5-10 mg twice daily. Researchers took lesional scalp punch biopsies and peripheral blood from people who were alopecia areata patients. CD4+ and CD8+ T cells were sorted from PBMCs. The germline V gene encodes CDR1 SGHTA and CDR2 FQGNSA. V was pared by 5 bases and J by 2 bases, with 7 bases between. The CDR3 has 13 residues. Sequencing templates came from extracted RNA that was reverse transcribed into cDNA. Here immunoSEQ multiplex PCR was the method, and the copy in TCRdb shows in-frame clones only, minus some. The sample lists about 190,000 clones, about three fifths seen once, with 4.2% in the top ten. This clone was seen a handful of times. Its target is unknown. Whole-study findings and limits: Many expanded lesional clones persisted in scalp and blood during tofacitinib.

The sequence came from a human donor with alopecia areata. The gene calls are TRBV7-2 and TRBJ2-1, with D perhaps matching TRBD1 (5 bases). The sample here was CD4+ T cells sorted from blood, taken at week 4, from a patient treated with tofacitinib. This chain's CDR3 is CASSLDTYNEQFF. CDR3 bases: TGTGCCAGCAGCCTGGACACCTACAATGAGCAGTTCTTC.